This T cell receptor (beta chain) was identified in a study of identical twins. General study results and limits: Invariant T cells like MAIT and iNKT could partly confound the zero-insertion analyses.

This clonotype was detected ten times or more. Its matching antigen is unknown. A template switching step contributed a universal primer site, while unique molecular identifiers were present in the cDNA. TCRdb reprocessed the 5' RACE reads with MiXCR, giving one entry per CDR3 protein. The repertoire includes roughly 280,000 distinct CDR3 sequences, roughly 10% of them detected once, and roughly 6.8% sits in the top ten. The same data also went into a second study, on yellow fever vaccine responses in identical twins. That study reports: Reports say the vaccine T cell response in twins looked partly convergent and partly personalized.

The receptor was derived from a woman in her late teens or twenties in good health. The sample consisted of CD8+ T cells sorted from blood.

Here the CDR3 DNA reads TGTGCCAGCAGTGAATCCGAGACAGTTCAAGAGACCCAGTACTTC. Translating gives CASSESETVQETQYF. The V call is TRBV25-1, the J call TRBJ2-5; D possibly corresponds to TRBD1 (5 bases). The CDR3 contains 15 residues. The ends were cut back, 1 base at V and 2 bases at J, with 11 bases in the middle. Germline CDR1 and CDR2: MGHDK and SYGVNS.